This entry features one TCR beta chain sequence. Produced via immunoSEQ multiplex PCR; TCRdb's table is partial and in-frame only. The sample has 350,000 to 400,000 clones, almost 90% seen once; the top ten hold approximately 6.2%. The CDR3 has 15 residues. The germline CDR1 and CDR2 sequences are MNHEY and SVGAGI. Trimming shortened V by 4 bases and J by 8 bases, and 17 bases separated the two germline ends. This specimen comes from a study of blood T cell repertoires in COVID-19. This chain connects TRBV6-5 to TRBJ1-4, with a weak D call TRBD1 (5 bases). The sequenced sample was peripheral blood. This TCR came from a man between 18 and 29 years old with active or convalescent COVID-19. The CDR3 protein is CASSSPGKGGEKLFF. The CDR3 region has the DNA TGTGCCAGCAGTTCCCCAGGGAAGGGTGGCGAAAAACTGTTTTTT.